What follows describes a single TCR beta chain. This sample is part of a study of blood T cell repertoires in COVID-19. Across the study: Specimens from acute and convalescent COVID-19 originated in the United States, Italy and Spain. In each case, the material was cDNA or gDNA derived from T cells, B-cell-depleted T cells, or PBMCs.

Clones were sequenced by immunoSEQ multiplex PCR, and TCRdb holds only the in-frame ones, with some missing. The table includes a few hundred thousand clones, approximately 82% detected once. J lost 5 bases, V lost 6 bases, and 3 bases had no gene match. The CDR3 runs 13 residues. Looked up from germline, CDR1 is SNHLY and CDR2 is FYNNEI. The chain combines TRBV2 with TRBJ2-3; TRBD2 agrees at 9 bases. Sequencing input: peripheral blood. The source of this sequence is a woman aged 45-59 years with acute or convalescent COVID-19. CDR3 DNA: TGTGCCAGCAGGGGGACTAGCCGAGATACGCAGTATTTT. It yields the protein CASRGTSRDTQYF.